The 4 T cell receptor beta chains reported below all come from one sample, sequenced in a study of blood T cell repertoires in COVID-19. Data came from immunoSEQ multiplex PCR; TCRdb stores just in-frame clones and leaves some out. Here the sample spans over 100,000 clones, approximately 90% being singletons. The sample consisted of peripheral blood. Receptor source: a man between 60 and 75 years old with COVID-19, enrolled during active disease.

CDR3 DNA: TGCGCCAGAATACCCCGGGACAGGTGGGCAGATACGCAGTATTTT. This encodes CARIPRDRWADTQYF. This chain connects TRBV10-1 to TRBJ2-3; 8 positions match TRBD1. The CDR3 is 15 residues long. Germline V gene sequence: CDR1 WNHNN, CDR2 SYGVQD (reference sequence). J was trimmed by 4 bases and V by 9 bases; bases with no gene match: 12.

This clone was detected a few times. V gene TRBV2 combines with J gene TRBJ1-5; a weak D match, TRBD1 (5 bases). The CDR3 consists of 13 residues. Trimming took 7 bases from V and 6 from J, leaving 13 bases between them. CDR1 and CDR2 from the germline V gene are SNHLY and FYNNEI. CDR3 residues: CASIGGVGQPQHF. In DNA form, the CDR3 reads TGTGCCAGCATTGGAGGGGTGGGTCAGCCCCAGCATTTT.

This chain uses TRBV27 with TRBJ1-6, with D possibly matching TRBD1 (6 bases). Germline V lookup: CDR1 MNHEY, CDR2 SMNVEV (reference sequence). Trimming stripped 6 bases from V and 5 bases from J, with 14 bases between. The CDR3 consists of 15 residues. CDR3 in DNA: TGTGCCAGCAGAGTACAGACAGGAAATAATTCACCCCTCCACTTT. Its translation: CASRVQTGNNSPLHF.

The J gene is TRBJ2-2, the V gene TRBV2, with 8 positions matching TRBD2. With V trimmed by 6 bases and J by 4 bases, 4 bases remained unmatched. The CDR3 runs 14 residues. CDR1 is SNHLY, CDR2 FYNNEI, per germline. The DNA of the CDR3 is TGTGCCAGCAGCGGGGGGGCGGTCACCGGGGAGCTGTTTTTT. This gives the protein CASSGGAVTGELFF.